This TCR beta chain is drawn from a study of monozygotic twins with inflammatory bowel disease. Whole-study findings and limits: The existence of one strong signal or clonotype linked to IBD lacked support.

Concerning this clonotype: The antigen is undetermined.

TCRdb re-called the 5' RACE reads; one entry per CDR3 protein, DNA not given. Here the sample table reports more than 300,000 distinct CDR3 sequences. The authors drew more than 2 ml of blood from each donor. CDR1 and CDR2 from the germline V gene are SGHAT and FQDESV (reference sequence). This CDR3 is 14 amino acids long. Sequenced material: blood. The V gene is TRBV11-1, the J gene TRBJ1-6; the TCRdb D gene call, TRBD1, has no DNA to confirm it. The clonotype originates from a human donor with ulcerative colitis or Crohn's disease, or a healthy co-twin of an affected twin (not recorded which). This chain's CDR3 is CASSSDRTYSPLHF.